This TCR beta chain was sequenced for a study of T cells in Graves' hyperthyroidism and ophthalmopathy (dated by TCRdb to between 2018 and 2020). Regarding the study in general: Peripheral blood samples were taken at initial diagnosis, before any treatment was given. A discovery cohort of roughly 100 patients, about 40 with Graves' ophthalmopathy and 57 with stable Graves' hyperthyroidism, was used to find distinguishing TCR V-J signatures. An independent validation cohort of 18 to 20 hyperthyroidism patients and about 16 patients who later progressed to ophthalmopathy tested prospective prediction of ophthalmopathy. The 75 to 100 discovery patients were divided at random into training and test sets in a 7:3 ratio. Thyroid tissue and blood T-cell repertoires from roughly 6 Graves' hyperthyroidism patients were also compared in the study. After blood sampling, hyperthyroidism patients were treated with methimazole at a starting dose of 30 mg daily, and ophthalmopathy patients were treated with high-dose intravenous methylprednisolone. TCR Vbeta CDR3 sequencing of roughly 140 peripheral blood samples (over 40 ophthalmopathy, about 80 hyperthyroidism and around 17 progressor patients) is reported in the paper.

Amplification of TCR beta CDR3 regions was carried out from RNA transcripts. The TCR CDR3 was subjected to a first round of RT-PCR using the HTBI primer set and the Qiagen OneStep RT-PCR kit. A second multiplex PCR round built the libraries, followed by size selection and purification. Libraries were sequenced paired-end with 100 bp reads on an Illumina HiSeq2000. The published analysis was carried out like this. Raw data were processed with SOAPnuke, discarding reads with adapters, uncalled bases, mean Phred below 15, or no exact constant-primer or identifier match. COPE v1.2.5 was used to merge high-quality paired reads, and clonotypes were defined as unique nucleotide sequences. MiTCR v1.1 was used to align the clonotypes against IMGT TRBV, TRBD and TRBJ reference segments. Only V-J combinations with frequency above 0.0001, covering 99.2% of repertoires, were analysed. A TCS score was defined as the ratio between F50 (clonal expansion) and ExV (chaos), using BLOSUM62-based TCRdist between CDR3 peptides within each V-J. Welch's t-statistics and random forest reduced roughly 500 V-J features to 10 to 15, which were used in a naive Bayes classifier (R e1071). TCRdb redid the processing of the public reads, applying fastp at Q25 and MiXCR, and retained in-frame beta chains. One record per CDR3 amino acid sequence lists the most common genes and DNA. TCRdb, not the authors, supplied the V and J calls. This sample has 450,000 to 650,000 distinct CDR3 sequences in its table, and about 20% of those were observed once. The ten largest clones capture about 26% of the sample.

The junction carries 12 bases between V and J, which are trimmed by 1 base and 6 bases respectively. CDR1 and CDR2 are read off the germline V gene (reference sequence) as SEHNR and FQNEAQ. Including cysteine and phenylalanine, the CDR3 has 15 amino acids. Only the CDR3 DNA stays, 45 bases, in frame from base 1. General findings and caveats noted by the study authors: Most expanded thyroid clonotypes (frequency above 0.001) were also detected in blood, a finding suggesting that blood repertoires may reflect thyroid immune responses. A model built on a 13 V-J signature distinguished ophthalmopathy from stable hyperthyroidism, reaching roughly 88% sensitivity and 81.08% specificity in cross-validation and 80%/75% in testing. Sample size was not statistically predetermined, and blinding of investigators to group allocation was not performed. During validation, the model predicted progression to ophthalmopathy a median of about 6.3 months ahead of onset, with around 71% sensitivity and roughly 72% specificity.

Graves' hyperthyroidism was defined as stable when no progression to ophthalmopathy occurred over 18 months of follow-up. Hyperthyroidism patients were newly diagnosed, had a disease duration of under 2 months, and were aged 18 to 65 years. Exclusion was applied to patients with uncontrolled infections, other autoimmune diseases, pregnancy or lactation. Clinical symptoms, serum thyroxine and TRAb, thyroid ultrasound, and orbital computed tomography formed the basis for the diagnoses. PBMCs were separated from 8 to 10 ml of fresh peripheral blood using Ficoll-Paque density gradient centrifugation. Total RNA was extracted using Trizol reagent, and RNA quality was assessed on an Agilent 2100 Bioanalyzer. In the case of this clonotype: Its cognate antigen has yet to be identified. Base qualities are missing; no much larger clone stands one base away.

Here the chain combines TRBV7-9 and TRBJ2-2, with TRBD2 as a weak D call on 5 bases. Sequenced sample: blood. This receptor was taken from a young man with Graves' hyperthyroidism. The CDR3 protein sequence reads: CASSLGATGAGELFF. The nucleotides read TGTGCCAGCAGCTTAGGGGCAACCGGGGCCGGGGAGCTGTTTTTT.